This T cell receptor (beta chain) was retrieved from a study of T-cell memory formation after mild COVID-19. TCRdb called the 5' RACE reads again in MiXCR, with one record for every CDR3 protein. This sample has roughly 480,000 distinct CDR3 sequences, with around a quarter found just once. The CDR3 runs 15 residues. Germline CDR1 reads SEHNR; CDR2 reads FQNEAQ (reference sequence). Trimming removed 3 bases from V and 6 bases from J, with 17 bases in between. This sequence originates from an adult woman who had mild COVID-19 (a few samples of this study predate the infection). Cell type and time point are not known. V usage is TRBV7-9 and J usage is TRBJ1-1; a possible D gene is TRBD1 (6 bases). The sequencing input was PBMCs or a T cell subset sorted from them (not recorded which). The CDR3 spells CASSFYEIKGAEAFF. CDR3 DNA: TGTGCCAGCAGCTTCTATGAAATTAAGGGGGCTGAAGCTTTCTTT.